These 10 T cell receptor beta chains originate from one sample sequenced in a study of blood T cell repertoires in COVID-19. Assay used: immunoSEQ multiplex PCR; TCRdb lists only in-frame clones, some missing. The table shows 200,000 to 250,000 clones, with about 83% occurring only once. Input material: peripheral blood. These receptors were taken from a woman aged 25-40 years with COVID-19, enrolled during active disease.

This clone has at least ten counts. The rearrangement joins TRBV7-2 to TRBJ2-5, with 7 bases that match TRBD2. From germline, CDR1 is SGHTA and CDR2 FQGNSA. The CDR3 has 15 amino acids. Germline trimming cut 5 bases from V and 5 bases from J; bases unmatched to any gene: 11. CDR3 DNA sequence: TGTGCCAGCAGCCCCCAATCCACTAGCGCCGAGACCCAGTACTTC. It specifies CASSPQSTSAETQYF.

This chain links TRBV19 with TRBJ2-3; tentative D call: TRBD1 (5 bases). This CDR3 is 15 amino acids long. V was trimmed by 3 bases and J by 2 bases, leaving 12 bases between them. The germline gives CDR1 LNHDA, CDR2 SQIVND (reference sequence). The CDR3 sequence: CASSIGRASTDTQYF. The CDR3 coding sequence is TGTGCCAGTAGTATTGGCAGGGCCTCCACAGATACGCAGTATTTT.

Written as DNA, the CDR3 is TGTGCCAGCAGTTTATCGGGGGCGGGGGATGAAAAACTGTTTTTT. Protein product: CASSLSGAGDEKLFF. The V gene is TRBV28, the J gene TRBJ1-4, with D tentatively TRBD1 (6 bases). Germline V gene sequence: CDR1 MDHEN, CDR2 SYDVKM. The V end was cut by 1 base, the J end by 6 bases, with 12 bases between. The CDR3 has 15 amino acids.

Here the CDR3 reads CASSLGGETEKLFF. CDR3 DNA: TGTGCCAGCAGCCTTGGGGGGGAGACGGAAAAACTGTTTTTT. The chain links TRBV6-6 to TRBJ1-4; possibly TRBD1 for D (5 bases). This CDR3 is built from 14 residues. V was trimmed by 6 bases and J by 8 bases, leaving 16 bases between them. CDR1 MNHNY and CDR2 SVGAGI come from the germline V gene (reference sequence).

The chain couples TRBV7-9 to TRBJ2-2, with D maybe TRBD2 (6 bases). Trimming cost V 10 bases and J 5 bases, with 11 bases left between them. The CDR3 loop spans 12 amino acids. The V gene's germline CDR1 is SEHNR and CDR2 FQNEAQ (reference sequence). This CDR3 is CAIRDSTGELFF. CDR3 DNA sequence: TGTGCCATCAGGGACTCTACCGGGGAGCTGTTTTTT.

The genes are TRBV7-2 and TRBJ1-6, with a weak D call TRBD1 (5 bases). Germline lookup yields CDR1 SGHTA and CDR2 FQGNSA. The CDR3 totals 15 residues. V was cut by 0 bases and J by 8 bases, with 11 bases left in between. The CDR3 bases are TGTGCCAGCAGCTTAGCGCCAGGGTTGTATTCACCCCTCCACTTT. This encodes CASSLAPGLYSPLHF.

The V call is TRBV7-2, the J call TRBJ2-5, with 7 positions matching TRBD1. The CDR3 is made up of 15 amino acids. With V trimmed by 3 bases and J by 1 base, 5 bases remained unmatched. Germline CDR1 reads SGHTA; CDR2 reads FQGNSA. As DNA, the CDR3 is TGTGCCAGCAGCTTTGGGGACAGTATCCAAGAGACCCAGTACTTC. This encodes CASSFGDSIQETQYF.

This chain joins TRBV6-5 and TRBJ2-3, with TRBD1 identical over 7 bases. Germline V CDR1 and CDR2: MNHEY, SVGAGI. The CDR3 covers 14 residues. V lost 5 bases, J lost 5 bases, and 7 bases stayed unmatched. CDR3 DNA: TGTGCCAGCAGTCCCCCGACAGGGTTAGATACGCAGTATTTT. It translates to CASSPPTGLDTQYF.

This clone showed up just once. This chain joins TRBV19 and TRBJ1-5; 9 bases are a match to TRBD1. CDR1 and CDR2 from the germline V gene are LNHDA and SQIVND (reference sequence). With 8 bases clipped from V and 7 bases from J, the junction kept 9 bases outside the gene matches. The CDR3 consists of 14 residues. CDR3 DNA: TGTGCCAGTTGCTCTGGGACAGGGACACAGCCCCAGCATTTT. Its protein product is CASCSGTGTQPQHF.

CDR3 loop: CASSYGQMNTEAFF. The CDR3 DNA is TGTGCCAGCAGTTACGGACAGATGAACACTGAAGCTTTCTTT. The rearrangement links TRBV6-5 to TRBJ1-1, with D perhaps matching TRBD1 (6 bases). Germline V gives CDR1 MNHEY, CDR2 SVGAGI. V lost 2 bases and J 0 bases, leaving 7 bases between the germline ends. This CDR3 comprises 14 residues.